This entry features one T cell receptor beta chain sequence. The antigen is undetermined. V was clipped by 8 bases and J by 4 bases; unmatched bases: 7. Germline CDR1 and CDR2: MNHNS and SASEGT. The CDR3 covers 13 residues. The data stem from a study of cytomegalovirus exposure and HLA in healthy donors. Study-wide background: Among 398 genotyped donors, around 80% fell in the Caucasian-associated ancestry cluster. Study results and limitations: The authors excluded some V segments, including TRBV6-2 and TRBV6-3, as indistinguishable. A later analysis appeared to link common viral pathogens to several of the most significant clusters.

This PCR relied on a set of 60 Vbeta primers and 13 Jbeta primers. Method: immunoSEQ multiplex PCR; TCRdb's copy keeps in-frame clones and lacks some. This table holds about 160,000 clones, about 80% found once. The sequence was collected from a man between 45 and 60 years old in good health and CMV-seropositive. Source material: PBMCs. The J gene is TRBJ1-1, the V gene TRBV6-1; TRBD1 matches at 7 bases. The CDR3 sequence is CASLFYRGTEAFF. DNA of the CDR3: TGTGCCAGCCTTTTTTACAGGGGCACTGAAGCTTTCTTT.